These T cell receptor beta chains were read from a single sample in a study of T cells after posttransplantation cyclophosphamide. Generated by immunoSEQ multiplex PCR, the TCRdb table keeps only in-frame clones and is missing some. The table shows 35,000 to 50,000 clones, with 90% occurring only once. Specimen: PBMCs, collected 55 to 70 days after allogeneic stem cell transplant with posttransplant cyclophosphamide. The receptors stem from a male patient aged 55-69 years who received an allogeneic stem cell transplant from a related donor and was CMV-positive. The graft donor may account for some of the T cells. Both conserved end residues are trimmed from each CDR3.

cdr3_aa,j_call,v_call
ASSLAELSGSDYGYT,TRBJ1-2,TRBV5-4
ASSLEGVVSYNEQF,TRBJ2-1,TRBV5-1
ASSWGTGGVANEKLF,TRBJ1-4,TRBV5-1
AWNDYGRPEY,TRBJ2-5,TRBV30
AILSQGTAKLF,TRBJ1-4,TRBV6-1
ASSPSGGTDTQY,TRBJ2-3,TRBV27
ASSPQVGVETQY,TRBJ2-5,TRBV5-1
ASSLGALSGNTIY,TRBJ1-3,TRBV6-5
AGKTGGHTDTQY,TRBJ2-3,TRBV10-2
ASSLWAGGGYEQY,TRBJ2-7,TRBV7-9
ASSLWDRYFLVEETQY,TRBJ2-5,TRBV7-6
ASGSDSQNTEAF,TRBJ1-1,TRBV12-5
ASSRTGGAGVAF,TRBJ1-1,TRBV6-5
ASSISGGDVNEQF,TRBJ2-1,TRBV19
ASSRDTYNSPLH,TRBJ1-6,TRBV27
ASSWQTGQLYGYT,TRBJ1-2,TRBV5-6
AWSVTGFANTDTQY,TRBJ2-3,TRBV30
ASSYSGGSSNEQF,TRBJ2-1,TRBV5-1
ASSPKVGGDNTEAF,TRBJ1-1,TRBV7-8
ASSTRVLNTEAF,TRBJ1-1,TRBV19